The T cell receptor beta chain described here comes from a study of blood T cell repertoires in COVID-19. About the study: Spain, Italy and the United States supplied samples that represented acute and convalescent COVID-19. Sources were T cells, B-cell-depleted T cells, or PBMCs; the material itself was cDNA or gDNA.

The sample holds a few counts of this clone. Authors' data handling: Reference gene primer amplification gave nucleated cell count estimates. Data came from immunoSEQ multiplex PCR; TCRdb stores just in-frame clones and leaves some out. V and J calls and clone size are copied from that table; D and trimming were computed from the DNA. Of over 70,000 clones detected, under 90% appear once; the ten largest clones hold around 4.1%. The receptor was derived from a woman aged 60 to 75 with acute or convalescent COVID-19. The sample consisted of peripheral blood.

CDR3 coding DNA: TGTGCCAGCAGCTTTTCCGGGACAGATAATTCACCCCTCCACTTT. Amino acid sequence: CASSFSGTDNSPLHF. This chain joins TRBV11-2 and TRBJ1-6; 7 bases line up with TRBD1. With 3 bases clipped from V and 5 bases from J, the junction kept 4 bases outside the gene matches. This CDR3 is 15 amino acids long. Germline assignment: CDR1 SGHAT and CDR2 FQNNGV. Using reference TRBV11-2 and TRBJ1-6 for the parts outside the CDR3, the full variable domain is EAGVAQSPRYKIIEKRQSVAFWCNPISGHATLYWYQQILGQGPKLLIQFQNNGVVDDSQLPKDRFSAERLKGVDSTLKIQPAKLEDSAVYLCASSFSGTDNSPLHFGNGTRLTVT.